These 21 T cell receptor beta chains share one sample of origin, sequenced in a study of T-cell memory formation after mild COVID-19. TCRdb ran MiXCR on the 5' RACE reads and lists one entry per CDR3 protein. The sample records 470,000 or so distinct CDR3 sequences, 15% to 20% being singletons. The sample comprised PBMCs or a T cell subset sorted from them (not recorded which). All receptors derive from an adult woman who had mild COVID-19 (a few samples of this study predate the infection). Cell type and time point are not known.

This clonotype was observed a few times. The J gene is TRBJ2-1, the V gene TRBV5-5, with TRBD2 identical over 9 bases. V shed 0 bases and J 7 bases; nucleotides not matched to a gene: 8. The germline CDR1 and CDR2 sequences are SGHKS and YYEKEE (reference sequence). The CDR3 covers 16 residues. The DNA for the CDR3 is TGTGCCAGCAGCTTGGGAGCTAGCGGGAAAATAAATGAGCAGTTCTTC. Encoded protein: CASSLGASGKINEQFF.

The chain links TRBV4-2 to TRBJ1-1; D is uncertain. CDR3 length equals 13 residues. CDR1 LGHNA and CDR2 YNFKEQ come from the germline V gene. V was cut by 0 bases and J by 3 bases, with 5 bases left in between. This CDR3 reads CASSQDKDTEAFF. The CDR3 DNA reads TGTGCCAGCAGCCAAGATAAGGACACTGAAGCTTTCTTT.

V and J are TRBV6-5 and TRBJ1-1, with 7 bases aligning to TRBD1. The CDR3 is 13 amino acids. Germline trimming cut 8 bases from V and 5 bases from J; bases unmatched to any gene: 8. CDR1 is MNHEY and CDR2 is SVGAGI in the germline V gene. The CDR3 sequence: CASSKTGWTEAFF. The CDR3 nucleotides read TGTGCCAGCTCAAAGACAGGGTGGACTGAAGCTTTCTTT.

This rearrangement joins TRBV24-1 to TRBJ2-3; 11 bases are a match to TRBD2. V gave up 2 bases and J gave up 2 bases; unmatched junction bases: 8. This CDR3 region has 18 residues. Germline-derived CDR1 and CDR2 are KGHDR and SFDVKD. The CDR3 nucleotides read TGTGCCACCAGTGATTCCGGGCTAGCGGGAGGACTCACAGATACGCAGTATTTT. This encodes CATSDSGLAGGLTDTQYF.

About this clonotype: One end of the junction is discordant with germline, which a read error may explain. CDR3 coding DNA: TGTGCTAGCACCCTAGTGGCAGGGGTCCGCGCCGGGGAGCTGTTTTTT. It specifies CASTLVAGVRAGELFF. V usage is TRBV7-7 and J usage is TRBJ2-2; D might be TRBD1 (6 bases). Looked up from germline, CDR1 is SSHAT and CDR2 is FNYEAQ (reference sequence). The CDR3 runs 16 residues.

This clonotype was seen many times. J is TRBJ2-1 and V is TRBV7-6; 11 bases fit TRBD2. Germline V CDR1 and CDR2: SGHVS, FNYEAQ. The CDR3 loop spans 15 amino acids. V lost 4 bases to trimming and J lost 8 bases; unmatched junction nucleotides: 7. Here the CDR3 reads CASSSLAGGPHEQFF. The DNA for the CDR3 is TGTGCCAGCAGCTCGTTAGCGGGGGGGCCCCATGAGCAGTTCTTC. Full variable domain (outside the CDR3, taken from reference TRBV7-6 and TRBJ2-1): GAGVSQSPRYKVTKRGQDVALRCDPISGHVSLYWYRQALGQGPEFLTYFNYEAQQDKSGLPNDRFSAERPEGSISTLTIQRTEQRDSAMYRCASSSLAGGPHEQFFGPGTRLTVL.

The sample holds a few counts of this clonotype. The chain recombines TRBV6-1 with TRBJ2-2; D is possibly TRBD2 (7 bases). The CDR3 runs 16 residues. The ends were cut back, 8 bases at V and 1 base at J, with 17 bases in the middle. The V gene's germline CDR1 is MNHNS and CDR2 SASEGT. The CDR3 is CASGLRGLRNTGELFF. CDR3 nucleotide sequence: TGTGCCAGCGGGCTGCGGGGGCTTAGGAACACCGGGGAGCTGTTTTTT.

This clonotype was found a few times. V usage is TRBV5-1 and J usage is TRBJ2-7; 7 bases agree with TRBD1. V lost 0 bases to trimming and J lost 3 bases; unmatched junction nucleotides: 3. The V gene's germline CDR1 is SGHRS and CDR2 YFSETQ. The length of the CDR3 is 14 residues. The CDR3: CASSLAAGGYEQYF. As DNA, the CDR3 is TGCGCCAGCAGCTTGGCAGCAGGGGGCTACGAGCAGTACTTC.

V is TRBV7-3 and J is TRBJ2-2; D is uncertain. The CDR3 extends over 13 amino acids. In germline, CDR1 is SGHTA, CDR2 FQGTGA. The germline V and J ends were trimmed by 5 bases and 5 bases, with 9 bases remaining between them. The CDR3 region is CASSLHGTGELFF. The CDR3 coding sequence is TGTGCCAGCAGCCTTCATGGGACCGGGGAGCTGTTTTTT.

The gene calls are TRBV10-3 and TRBJ1-5; D possibly corresponds to TRBD1 (6 bases). This CDR3 contains 14 residues. Trimming removed 5 bases from V and 4 bases from J, with 12 bases in between. The germline V gene encodes CDR1 ENHRY and CDR2 SYGVKD. CDR3 loop: CAISSQGGNQPQHF. For the CDR3, the DNA is TGTGCCATCAGTTCACAGGGAGGAAATCAGCCCCAGCATTTT.

The chain recombines TRBV2 with TRBJ1-5; D gene unclear. The CDR3 spans 13 residues. Germline CDR1 reads SNHLY; CDR2 reads FYNNEI. The germline V and J ends were trimmed by 7 bases and 5 bases, with 12 bases remaining between them. CDR3 protein: CASTWTGDQPQHF. The CDR3, as DNA: TGTGCCAGCACTTGGACGGGAGATCAGCCCCAGCATTTT.

This clonotype has only a few counts. The chain uses TRBV7-8 and TRBJ2-5; 11 bases are a match to TRBD2. In germline, CDR1 is SGHVS, CDR2 FQNEAQ. J lost 4 bases, V lost 5 bases, and 9 bases had no gene match. This CDR3 contains 16 residues. CDR3 loop: CASSRLAGGRGETQYF. DNA of the CDR3: TGTGCCAGCAGCAGATTAGCGGGAGGGAGGGGAGAGACCCAGTACTTC.

A few counts support this clonotype. The CDR3: CATSRDQGREQYF. In DNA form, the CDR3 reads TGTGCCACCAGCAGAGATCAGGGAAGAGAGCAGTACTTC. The rearrangement uses TRBV15 and TRBJ2-7; the D gene is possibly TRBD1 (5 bases). V lost 0 bases and J 7 bases, leaving 10 bases between the germline ends. This CDR3 has 13 amino acids. Germline CDR1 is LNHNV and CDR2 is YYDKDF (reference sequence).

In this sample, this clonotype turned up a few times. CDR3 amino acids: CASSLETSGGGYEQYF. DNA of the CDR3: TGTGCCAGCAGCTTAGAAACTAGCGGGGGAGGATACGAGCAGTACTTC. The rearrangement uses TRBV7-2 and TRBJ2-7; 11 bases are a match to TRBD2. The V segment lost 1 base and the J segment 4 bases; nucleotides outside the gene matches: 6. CDR1 is SGHTA and CDR2 is FQGNSA in the germline V gene. There are 16 residues in the CDR3.

The chain couples TRBV7-2 to TRBJ1-4; D is undetermined. Germline V gene data show CDR1 as SGHTA and CDR2 as FQGNSA. The CDR3 runs 13 residues. V gave up 6 bases and J gave up 7 bases, with 12 bases separating them. CDR3 sequence: CASRQIRGEKLFF. DNA of the CDR3: TGTGCCAGCAGACAGATACGGGGTGAAAAACTGTTTTTT. Supplemented by reference TRBV7-2 and TRBJ1-4, the full variable domain reads GAGVSQSPSNKVTEKGKDVELRCDPISGHTALYWYRQSLGQGLEFLIYFQGNSAPDKSGLPSDRFSAERTGGSVSTLTIQRTQQEDSAVYLCASRQIRGEKLFFGSGTQLSVL.

This clonotype was recorded a few times. V and J are TRBV4-2 and TRBJ1-5; D unclear. There are 12 residues in the CDR3. Germline loops: CDR1 LGHNA, CDR2 YNFKEQ. Trimming removed 1 base at V and 9 bases at J, with 7 bases between. In nucleotides, the CDR3 is TGTGCCAGCAGCCAAGGCGGAAGGCCCCAGCATTTT. Its translation: CASSQGGRPQHF.

This clonotype appeared once. This chain uses TRBV11-2 with TRBJ1-1, with D unresolved. The CDR3 sequence is 17 residues long. Trimming cost V 2 bases and J 0 bases, with 16 bases left between them. Germline CDR1 and CDR2: SGHAT and FQNNGV. Here the CDR3 reads CASSLIRALVVNTEAFF. DNA of the CDR3: TGTGCCAGCAGCTTAATCCGGGCACTCGTTGTGAACACTGAAGCTTTCTTT.

This clonotype was counted many times. The chain links TRBV7-2 to TRBJ1-1, with 7 bases aligning to TRBD1. CDR1 and CDR2 from the germline V gene are SGHTA and FQGNSA. The CDR3 extends over 17 amino acids. J lost 1 base, V lost 0 bases, and 8 bases had no gene match. The CDR3 nucleotides are TGTGCCAGCAGCTTAGCGGGTGTTACAGGGGCGAACACTGAAGCTTTCTTT. As protein: CASSLAGVTGANTEAFF.

This sequence joins TRBV3-1 and TRBJ2-5; D may be TRBD2 (6 bases). The CDR3 is 15 amino acids. The germline CDR1 and CDR2 sequences are LGHDT and YNNKEL (reference sequence). The V gene lost 0 bases and the J gene lost 5 bases, with 13 bases spanning the gap. The CDR3 nucleotides are TGTGCCAGCAGCCAAGAAGGTCGGGAGTTGGAGACCCAGTACTTC. Translation: CASSQEGRELETQYF.

The chain couples TRBV6-1 to TRBJ1-3; D gene ambiguous. The CDR3 extends over 16 amino acids. Trimming cost V 7 bases and J 0 bases, with 16 bases left between them. Per germline, CDR1 MNHNS and CDR2 SASEGT. CDR3 loop: CASMGLVETSGNTIYF. CDR3 coding DNA: TGTGCCAGCATGGGCTTGGTAGAAACCTCTGGAAACACCATATATTTT.

The chain uses TRBV12-3 or TRBV12-4 and TRBJ1-1, with TRBD1 matching 7 bases. CDR3 length: 16 residues. The J segment lost 1 base and the V segment lost 3 bases, leaving 8 bases of the junction unmatched. The CDR3 nucleotides read TGTGCCAGCAGTTTGGTATTTTGGACAGGGAACACTGAAGCTTTCTTT. Encoded protein: CASSLVFWTGNTEAFF.